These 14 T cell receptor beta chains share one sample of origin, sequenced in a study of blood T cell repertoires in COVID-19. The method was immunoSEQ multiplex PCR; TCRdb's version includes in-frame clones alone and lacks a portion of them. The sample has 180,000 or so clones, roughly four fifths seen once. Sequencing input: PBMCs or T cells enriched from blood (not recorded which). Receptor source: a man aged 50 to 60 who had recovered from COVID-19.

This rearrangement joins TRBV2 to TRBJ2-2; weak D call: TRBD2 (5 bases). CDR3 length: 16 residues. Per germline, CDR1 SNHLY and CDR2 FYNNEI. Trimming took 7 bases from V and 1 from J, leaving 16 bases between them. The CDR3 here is CASTITVGVNTGELFF. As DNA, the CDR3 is TGTGCCAGCACCATCACGGTCGGGGTGAACACCGGGGAGCTGTTTTTT.

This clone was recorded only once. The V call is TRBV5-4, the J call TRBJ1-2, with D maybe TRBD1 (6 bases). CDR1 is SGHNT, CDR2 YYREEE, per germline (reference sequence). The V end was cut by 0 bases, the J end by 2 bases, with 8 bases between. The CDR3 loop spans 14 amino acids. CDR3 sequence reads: CASSLAGANYGYTF. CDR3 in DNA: TGTGCCAGCAGCTTGGCAGGGGCAAACTATGGCTACACCTTC.

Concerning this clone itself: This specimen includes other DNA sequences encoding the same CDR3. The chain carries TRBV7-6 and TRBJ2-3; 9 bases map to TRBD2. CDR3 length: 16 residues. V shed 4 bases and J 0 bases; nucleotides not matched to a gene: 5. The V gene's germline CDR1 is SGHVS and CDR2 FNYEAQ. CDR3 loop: CASSSRLAGSTDTQYF. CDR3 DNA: TGTGCCAGCAGCTCGCGGCTAGCGGGGAGCACAGATACGCAGTATTTT.

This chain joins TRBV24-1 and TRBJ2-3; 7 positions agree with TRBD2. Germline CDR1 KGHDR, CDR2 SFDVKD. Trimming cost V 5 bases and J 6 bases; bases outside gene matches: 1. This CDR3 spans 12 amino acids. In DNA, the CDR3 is TGTGCCACCAGTGGGCGGGGGGATACGCAGTATTTT. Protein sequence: CATSGRGDTQYF.

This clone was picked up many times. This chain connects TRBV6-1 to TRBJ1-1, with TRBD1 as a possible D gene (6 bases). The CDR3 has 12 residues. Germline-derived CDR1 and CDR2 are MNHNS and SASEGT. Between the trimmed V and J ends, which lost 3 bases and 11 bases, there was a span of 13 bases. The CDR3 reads CASSEPRGGAFF. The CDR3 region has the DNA TGTGCCAGCAGTGAGCCCCGGGGGGGCGCTTTCTTT.

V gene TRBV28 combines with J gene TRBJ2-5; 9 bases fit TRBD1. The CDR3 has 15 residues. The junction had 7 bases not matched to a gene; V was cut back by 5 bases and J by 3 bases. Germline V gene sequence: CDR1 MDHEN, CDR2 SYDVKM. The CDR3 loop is CASSPSTGGKETQYF. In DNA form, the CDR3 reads TGTGCCAGCAGTCCCTCGACAGGGGGTAAAGAGACCCAGTACTTC.

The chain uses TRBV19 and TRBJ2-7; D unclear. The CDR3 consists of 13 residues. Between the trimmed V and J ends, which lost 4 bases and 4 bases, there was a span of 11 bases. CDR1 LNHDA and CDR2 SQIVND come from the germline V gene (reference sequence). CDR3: CASSTTSAYEQYF. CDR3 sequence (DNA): TGTGCCAGTAGTACCACCAGTGCATACGAGCAGTACTTC. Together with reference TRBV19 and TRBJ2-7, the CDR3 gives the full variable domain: DGGITQSPKYLFRKEGQNVTLSCEQNLNHDAMYWYRQDPGQGLRLIYYSQIVNDFQKGDIAEGYSVSREKKESFPLTVTSAQKNPTAFYLCASSTTSAYEQYFGPGTRLTVT.

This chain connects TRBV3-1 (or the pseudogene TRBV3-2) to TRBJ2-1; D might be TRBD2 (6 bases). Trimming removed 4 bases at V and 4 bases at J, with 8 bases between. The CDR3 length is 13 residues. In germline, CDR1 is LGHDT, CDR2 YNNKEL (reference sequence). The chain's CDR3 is CASSRGTYNEQFF. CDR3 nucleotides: TGTGCCAGCAGCCGTGGGACTTACAATGAGCAGTTCTTC.

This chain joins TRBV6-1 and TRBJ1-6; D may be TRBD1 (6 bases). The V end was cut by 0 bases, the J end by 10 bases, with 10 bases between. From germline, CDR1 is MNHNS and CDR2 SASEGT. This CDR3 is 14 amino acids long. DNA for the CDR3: TGTGCCAGCAGTGAAGCCCAGACAGGATCACCCCTCCACTTT. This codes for CASSEAQTGSPLHF.

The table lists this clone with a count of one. CDR3 sequence (DNA): TGTGCCAGCAGTTACGGGGGACAGAATTCACCCCTCCACTTT. Its translation is CASSYGGQNSPLHF. This chain connects TRBV6-6 to TRBJ1-6; 7 bases agree with TRBD1. The junction had 2 bases not matched to a gene; V was cut back by 2 bases and J by 7 bases. The CDR3 has 14 residues. Looked up from germline, CDR1 is MNHNY and CDR2 is SVGAGI (reference sequence).

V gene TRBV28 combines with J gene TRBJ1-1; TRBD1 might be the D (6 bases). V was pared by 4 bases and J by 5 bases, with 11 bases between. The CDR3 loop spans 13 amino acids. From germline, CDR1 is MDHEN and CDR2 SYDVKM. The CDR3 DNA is TGTGCCAGCAGTTCAGGGGAAAGGACTGAAGCTTTCTTT. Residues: CASSSGERTEAFF.

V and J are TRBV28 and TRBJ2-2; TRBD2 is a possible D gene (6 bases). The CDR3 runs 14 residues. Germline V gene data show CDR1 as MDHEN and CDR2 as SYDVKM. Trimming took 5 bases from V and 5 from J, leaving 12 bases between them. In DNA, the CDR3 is TGTGCCAGCAGTGGGAACGCGGGGACCGGGGAGCTGTTTTTT. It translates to CASSGNAGTGELFF.

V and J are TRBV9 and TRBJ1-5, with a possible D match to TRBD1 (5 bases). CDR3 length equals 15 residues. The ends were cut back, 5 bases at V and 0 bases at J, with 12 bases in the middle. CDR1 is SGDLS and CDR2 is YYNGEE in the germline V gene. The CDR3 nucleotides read TGTGCCAGCAGTTTGGACACTTATAGCAATCAGCCCCAGCATTTT. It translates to CASSLDTYSNQPQHF.

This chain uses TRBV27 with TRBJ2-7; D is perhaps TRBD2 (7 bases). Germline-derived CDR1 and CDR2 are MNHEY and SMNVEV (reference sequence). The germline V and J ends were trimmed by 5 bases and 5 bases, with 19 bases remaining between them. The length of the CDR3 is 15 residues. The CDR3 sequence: CASSPRGSRGNEQYF. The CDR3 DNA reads TGTGCCAGCAGTCCGCGGGGGTCTAGGGGGAACGAGCAGTACTTC.